This T cell receptor beta chain comes out of a study of shared clonotypes between healthy human individuals (dated by TCRdb to the early 2020s). Regarding the research as a whole: The cohort included three men and a couple of women between 18 and 49 years of age. Leukapheresis yielded between about 0.8 and 8.9 billion PBMCs per donor. For each donor, CD4 naive and CD4 memory were each run on three plates, CD8 naive on two plates, and CD8 memory on one plate. To estimate repertoire size and how much clonotypes are shared between individuals, the study performed deep sequencing of blood TCR repertoires from roughly five healthy adults. To increase sequencing depth and limit assay-specific biases, different laboratories used diverse techniques to prepare libraries and sequence TCR repertoires.

The research as a whole found: Based on pairwise subsampling, the degree of clonotype sharing among donors was expected to be affected by sequencing depth. Sampling was limited to blood, and TCR repertoires in tissue likely differ from TCR repertoires in blood. Higher generation probabilities were observed for clonotypes shared by all four sorted-subset donors than for non-shared clonotypes. Larger estimated clonotype richness was generally found for naive subsets than for memory subsets. The genetic and exposure-history diversity represented was limited by the small number of donors. Around 5% of naive CD4, 3.5% of naive CD8, roughly 2.4% of memory CD4, and 0.4% of memory CD8 clonotypes were shared across several donors. Rarefaction of sorted-subset datasets indicated incomplete sequencing despite the large sequencing depth.

CD8 naive samples were CD45RO-negative cells positively selected for CCR7, giving a CD45RA+CCR7+ population that excluded TemRA cells. Healthy HIV-negative adults with no recently reported acute infections or vaccinations were included as donors. All donors were Caucasian adults living in Nashville, Tennessee, USA. Blood was obtained by leukapheresis, after which PBMCs were separated by Ficoll-Histopaque density gradient centrifugation and cryopreserved in liquid nitrogen vapor phase. Purity and quantity of every magnetically sorted T cell population were checked by analytical flow cytometry. Each sorted fraction had its genomic DNA isolated and then quantified by UV absorbance on a Nanodrop 2000c. Using the deep immunoSEQ assay, TCR CDR3 regions were amplified from genomic DNA by multiplex PCR. Extracted genomic DNA from each cell subset was distributed evenly across all wells of several immunoSEQ 96-well plates, and each plate was treated as a replicate. For sorted subsets, each replicate PCR was loaded with 200 ng genomic DNA, equivalent to 30,000 or so T cell genomes. Purified libraries were quantified with a Qubit 3.0 fluorometer, sized on a Bioanalyzer 2100, and re-quantified with the KAPA Library Quantification kit. Every immunoSEQ 96-well plate was sequenced on a dedicated single-read 150-cycle Illumina NextSeq 550 flow cell. The authors' pipeline ran thus. Because the immunoSEQ output held only junctional sequences and lacked quality scores, the filtering could not match the filtering applied to full-length reads. To assign V/J genes and CDR3, sequences were annotated using PyIR, a Python wrapper for IgBLAST v1.9, with IMGT germline references. Reads were filtered out if the reads had weak V/J assignments (E-value above 1e-6), no CDR3, stop codons, out-of-frame junctions, or ambiguous translated residues. V3J clonotypes were defined by identical inferred V gene, J gene, and CDR3 amino acid sequence. Percentage overlap between repertoires was computed as shared unique clonotypes divided by the size of the smaller repertoire. Repertoire richness was assessed with RTK rarefaction, the Chao1 estimator, and Recon v2.1 estimates of unobserved clonotypes. For all TCRbeta clonotypes obtained by the gDNA method from a handful of donors, generation probabilities were computed with OLGA. The table was pulled from immuneACCESS by TCRdb, which kept in-frame rearrangements only. Such tables lose some clones; where checked, under half of the loss comes from unresolved V genes, and the rest has no known cause. That table gives V, J and clone size, and the DNA gave D and trimming. Counted in this sample were some 2,100,000 clones; roughly 91% of them appeared once. Approximately 1.7% of the sample is taken by the ten largest.

From the cysteine up to the phenylalanine, the CDR3 has a length of 15 residues. Only CDR3 DNA is held: 45 bases, read in frame from base 1. The germline V gene supplies CDR1 SGHTA and CDR2 FQGTGA. V is trimmed back by 0 bases and J by 7 bases, and the junction contains 1 base that no gene match accounts for. On this clone: Its antigen has not been determined. Base quality data are lacking; no much larger clone is found one base away. This sample includes further DNA sequences coding for the same CDR3.

The source material was naive CD8+ T cells from PBMCs. Sample cell subset or site, as interpreted from the label and publication: CD45RA+CCR7+. This receptor chain uses TRBV7-3 and TRBJ2-1; a stretch of 12 junction bases matches TRBD2. This clonotype was obtained from a man aged 18 to 35 in good health. Some clones in this sample may be carry-over from other donors' samples. The CDR3 protein is CASSLTGLAGNEQFF. The sequence in DNA is TGTGCCAGCAGCTTAACAGGACTAGCGGGAAATGAGCAGTTCTTC.